The sequence of this T cell receptor (beta chain) was determined in a study of blood T cell repertoires in COVID-19. Enrollees, roughly 18 to 90 years old, lived in about two dozen US areas. Per germline, CDR1 SGDLS and CDR2 YYNGEE. The CDR3 consists of 17 residues. V dropped 2 bases and J dropped 8; count of bases not matched to a gene: 11. The repertoire was sequenced with immunoSEQ multiplex PCR; TCRdb's copy has only in-frame clones and lacks some. This table holds over 200,000 clones, about 90% found once. This chain uses TRBV9 with TRBJ2-1; 12 bases agree with TRBD2. The clonotype originates from a human donor in a cohort exposed to, infected with or recovered from COVID-19 (not recorded which). The donor label of this sample is uncertain. Input material: PBMCs or T cells enriched from blood (not recorded which). The CDR3 region has the DNA TGTGCCAGCAGCGTCTGGGCTAGCGGGGGGGCTTTGGATGAGCAGTTCTTC. This gives the protein CASSVWASGGALDEQFF.